The source of this T cell receptor (beta chain) is a study of cytomegalovirus exposure and HLA in healthy donors. Study context: Clustering assigned about four fifths of the 350 to 450 genotyped donors to the Caucasian-associated ancestry cluster.

Study conclusions and caveats: Further analysis, carried out later, found HLA-associated TCR beta chains more clonally expanded than equally common other chains. Among TCR beta chains, those listed as cytomegalovirus-associated numbered over 150.

For this clone: Its specificity is unknown.

Germline CDR1 is GTSNPN and CDR2 is SVGIG (reference sequence). Trimming took off 2 bases at V and 7 bases at J, with 8 bases between the two ends. The CDR3 totals 11 residues. PCR primers comprised 60 Vbeta and 13 Jbeta primers. Assay: immunoSEQ multiplex PCR; the TCRdb copy retains only in-frame clones and omits some. The sample lists 200,000 or so clones, 65% to 85% seen once, with about 0.092% in the top ten. The sequence was obtained from a boy younger than 10 in good health and CMV-seronegative. Input material: PBMCs. The chain combines TRBV30 with TRBJ1-2; the D is unclear. Here the CDR3 reads CAWSTGTGYTF. The CDR3 DNA reads as TGTGCCTGGAGTACGGGTACTGGCTACACCTTC.